These 6 T cell receptor beta chains originate from one sample sequenced in a study of cytomegalovirus exposure and HLA in healthy donors. Repertoires were generated with immunoSEQ multiplex PCR, while TCRdb's copy carries only in-frame clones and drops some. The table lists around 350,000 clones, about nine tenths of them singletons, with under 0.9% in the top ten. The sequencing input was PBMCs. The receptors originated from a woman under 30 in good health and CMV-seronegative.

The chain has TRBV4-2 and TRBJ2-1; TRBD2 agrees at 8 bases. V lost 4 bases to trimming and J lost 4 bases; unmatched junction nucleotides: 6. Germline loops: CDR1 LGHNA, CDR2 YNFKEQ. This CDR3 comprises 15 residues. The CDR3 reads CASSPPGGPYNEQFF. CDR3 bases: TGTGCCAGCAGCCCACCGGGGGGGCCTTACAATGAGCAGTTCTTC.

V is TRBV4-1 and J is TRBJ2-1; 10 bases align to TRBD2. Losses at the gene ends were 2 bases for V and 3 bases for J; bases not matched to a gene: 4. CDR1 is MGHRA and CDR2 is YSYEKL in the germline V gene. The CDR3 sequence is 16 residues long. The CDR3: CASSQRLAGVYNEQFF. The CDR3 DNA reads TGCGCCAGCAGCCAACGTCTAGCGGGGGTCTACAATGAGCAGTTCTTC.

CDR3 nucleotide sequence: TGTGCCAGCAGCTCAAGACAGGCCTCCTACGAGCAGTACTTC. It specifies CASSSRQASYEQYF. This chain links TRBV7-2 with TRBJ2-7, with D possibly TRBD1 on 6 matching bases. The CDR3 length is 14 residues. Between the trimmed V and J ends, which lost 4 bases and 0 bases, there was a span of 10 bases. CDR1 and CDR2 from the germline V gene are SGHTA and FQGNSA.

In its sample, this clone was seen once. The chain links TRBV7-9 to TRBJ1-2, with TRBD1 matching 7 bases. The CDR3 covers 14 residues. From germline, CDR1 is SEHNR and CDR2 FQNEAQ (reference sequence). J was trimmed by 4 bases and V by 1 base; bases with no gene match: 3. DNA for the CDR3: TGTGCCAGCAGCTTAGGGGACAGCGTCTATGGCTACACCTTC. As protein: CASSLGDSVYGYTF.

The chain couples TRBV4-1 to TRBJ2-5; 8 nucleotides agree with TRBD2. The germline CDR1 and CDR2 sequences are MGHRA and YSYEKL. V was clipped by 3 bases and J by 2 bases; unmatched bases: 11. The CDR3 sequence is 17 residues long. The CDR3 region is CASSHSRGGLGQETQYF. CDR3 sequence (DNA): TGCGCCAGCAGCCATTCCCGGGGGGGACTGGGGCAAGAGACCCAGTACTTC.

The chain recombines TRBV30 with TRBJ1-1, with D maybe TRBD1 (6 bases). Per germline, CDR1 GTSNPN and CDR2 SVGIG (reference sequence). The CDR3 is made up of 16 amino acids. V was cut by 0 bases and J by 1 base, with 15 bases left in between. The CDR3 DNA reads as TGTGCCTGGAGTGTAAGTATCGGACAGAGGAACACTGAAGCTTTCTTT. Encoded protein: CAWSVSIGQRNTEAFF.